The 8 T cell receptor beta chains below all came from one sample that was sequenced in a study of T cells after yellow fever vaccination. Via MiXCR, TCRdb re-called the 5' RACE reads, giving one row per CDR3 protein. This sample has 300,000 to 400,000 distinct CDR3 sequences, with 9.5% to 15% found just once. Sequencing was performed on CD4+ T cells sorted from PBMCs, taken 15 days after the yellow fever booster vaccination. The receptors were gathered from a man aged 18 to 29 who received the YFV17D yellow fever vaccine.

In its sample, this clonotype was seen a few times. The CDR3 region is CATTVGTSGDTQYF. The CDR3, as DNA: TGCGCCACCACGGTAGGGACTAGCGGGGATACGCAGTATTTT. The rearrangement links TRBV5-1 to TRBJ2-3; 12 positions match TRBD2. From germline, CDR1 is SGHRS and CDR2 YFSETQ. The V and J ends lost 9 bases and 6 bases, in that order; junction bases with no gene match: 8. The CDR3 totals 14 residues.

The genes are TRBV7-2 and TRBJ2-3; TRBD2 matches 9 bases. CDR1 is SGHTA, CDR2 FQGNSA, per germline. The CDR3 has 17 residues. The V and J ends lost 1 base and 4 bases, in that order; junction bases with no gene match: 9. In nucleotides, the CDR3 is TGTGCCAGCAGCTTAGACGCGGGGGGGGTGGTCCCAGATACGCAGTATTTT. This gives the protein CASSLDAGGVVPDTQYF.

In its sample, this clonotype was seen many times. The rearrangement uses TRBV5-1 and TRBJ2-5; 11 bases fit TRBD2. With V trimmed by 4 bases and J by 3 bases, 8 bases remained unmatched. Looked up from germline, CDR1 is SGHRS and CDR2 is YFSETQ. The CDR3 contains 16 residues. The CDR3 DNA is TGCGCCAGCAGCCTGGTGCTAGCGGGGGGTGAAGAGACCCAGTACTTC. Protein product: CASSLVLAGGEETQYF.

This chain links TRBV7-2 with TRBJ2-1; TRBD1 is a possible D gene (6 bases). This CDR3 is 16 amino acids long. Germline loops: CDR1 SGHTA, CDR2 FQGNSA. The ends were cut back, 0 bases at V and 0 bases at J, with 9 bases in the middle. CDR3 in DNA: TGTGCCAGCAGCTTAGCGTGGGACAACTCCTACAATGAGCAGTTCTTC. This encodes CASSLAWDNSYNEQFF.

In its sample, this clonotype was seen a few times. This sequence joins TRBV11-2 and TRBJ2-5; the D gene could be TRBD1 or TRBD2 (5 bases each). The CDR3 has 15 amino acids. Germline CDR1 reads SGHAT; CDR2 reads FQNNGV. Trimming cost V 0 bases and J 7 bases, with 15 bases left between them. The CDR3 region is CASSLDLGVIVTQYF. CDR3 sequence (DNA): TGTGCCAGCAGCTTAGATCTGGGGGTTATTGTGACCCAGTACTTC. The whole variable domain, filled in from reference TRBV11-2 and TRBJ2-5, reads EAGVAQSPRYKIIEKRQSVAFWCNPISGHATLYWYQQILGQGPKLLIQFQNNGVVDDSQLPKDRFSAERLKGVDSTLKIQPAKLEDSAVYLCASSLDLGVIVTQYFGPGTRLLVL.

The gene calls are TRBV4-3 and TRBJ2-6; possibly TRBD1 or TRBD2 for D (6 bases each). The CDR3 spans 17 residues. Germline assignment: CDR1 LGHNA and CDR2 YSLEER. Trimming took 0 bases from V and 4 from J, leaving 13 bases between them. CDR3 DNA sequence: TGCGCCAGCAGCCAAGATGAACGGGGGCCGGGGGCCAACGTCCTGACTTTC. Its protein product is CASSQDERGPGANVLTF.

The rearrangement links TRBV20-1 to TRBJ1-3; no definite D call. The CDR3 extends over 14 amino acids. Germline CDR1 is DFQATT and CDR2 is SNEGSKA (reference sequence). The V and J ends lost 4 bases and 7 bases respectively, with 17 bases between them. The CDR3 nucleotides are TGCAGTGCTAACGACGGCCGAGGTAGTAACACCATATATTTT. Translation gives CSANDGRGSNTIYF.

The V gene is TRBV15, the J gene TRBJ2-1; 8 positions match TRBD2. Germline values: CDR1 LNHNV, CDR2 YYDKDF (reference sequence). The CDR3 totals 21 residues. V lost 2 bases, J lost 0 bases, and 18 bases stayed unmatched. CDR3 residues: CATSRLRGRGDGRSSYNEQFF. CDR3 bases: TGTGCCACCAGCAGACTCCGCGGGCGGGGGGACGGTAGAAGCTCCTACAATGAGCAGTTCTTC.